These 28 T cell receptor beta chains were all obtained from the same sample, sequenced in a study of tumor-infiltrating lymphocytes in primary liver carcinoma. A primer in the constant region served to generate TCR beta cDNA from 450 to 600 ng of total RNA. Generation of the TCR beta libraries relied on three nested multiplex PCR rounds using slightly modified ARM-PCR. Running 10 cycles apiece, the first two PCR rounds relied on TRBV1-TRBV30 forward primers together with a C-beta reverse primer. TCRdb itself ran the multiplex PCR reads through MiXCR, one entry per CDR3 protein. This sample has about 99,000 distinct CDR3 sequences, with over 55% found just once. RNA and DNA were co-extracted from approximately 20-30 mg of unsorted bulk tissue. The sequenced material came from liver tumor tissue from sampling region 5. Subset described: tumor region T5, tumor centre. Receptor source: a woman aged 55 to 70 with primary liver carcinoma and hepatitis B virus infection.

Comment on this clonotype: One junction end does not reproduce the germline sequence, and a read error may be involved. The V call is TRBV28, the J call TRBJ2-6, with D unresolved. The CDR3 totals 15 residues. Germline V lookup: CDR1 MDHEN, CDR2 SYDVKM. In DNA form, the CDR3 reads TGTACCAGCATGGCACCGCTCTCTGGGGCCAACGTCCTGACTTTC. Translated, it gives CTSMAPLSGANVLTF.

Regarding this clonotype: This may be a read error: a much more frequent sequence differs by one nucleotide. CDR3 protein: CASSFGSLGSYEQYF. Here the CDR3 DNA reads TGTGCCAGCAGTTTTGGGTCTTTGGGCTCCTACGAGCAGTACTTC. The chain carries TRBV12-3 or TRBV12-4 and TRBJ2-7, with no clear D. The V and J ends lost 3 bases and 0 bases respectively, with 12 bases between them. This CDR3 comprises 15 residues.

Many counts were recorded for this clonotype. The CDR3 DNA is TGTGCCAGCAGCCAAGCTCGGTATAGCGGGGGCTACGAGCAGTACTTC. Protein product: CASSQARYSGGYEQYF. The chain carries TRBV14 and TRBJ2-7; 9 bases fit TRBD2. CDR3 length: 16 amino acids. Germline V gene data show CDR1 as SGHDN and CDR2 as FVKESK. The V and J ends lost 1 base and 3 bases, in that order; junction bases with no gene match: 7.

In the case of this clonotype: The junction departs from the called germline gene at one end, perhaps through a read error. The rearrangement uses TRBV11-3 and TRBJ2-1; D is possibly TRBD2 (6 bases). This CDR3 contains 17 residues. The germline V gene has CDR1 SGHNT and CDR2 YENEEA. The CDR3 nucleotides are TGTGCCAACAGCTCCCGGGGGATGCGGACCATGGGCAATGGGCAGTTCTTC. Translating gives CANSSRGMRTMGNGQFF.

This chain connects TRBV6-2 or TRBV6-3 to TRBJ2-3; D gene uncertain. V lost 1 base and J lost 3, with 11 bases in between. The germline gives CDR1 MNHEY, CDR2 SVGEGT. The CDR3 sequence is 15 residues long. CDR3 sequence (DNA): TGTGCCAGCAGTTACTTCTTCGCTCGAACAGATACGCAGTATTTT. It is translated as CASSYFFARTDTQYF.

This clonotype was seen a handful of times. This may be a read error, as it is one base from a much larger clone. This chain uses TRBV6-6 with TRBJ2-5; D is ambiguous. The CDR3 loop spans 15 amino acids. Germline V gives CDR1 MNHNY, CDR2 SVGAGI (reference sequence). Trimming left V 0 bases short and J 4 bases short, with 12 bases between. CDR3 region: CASSYSRLDLETQYF. DNA of the CDR3: TGTGCCAGCAGTTACTCGAGGCTAGACCTAGAGACCCAGTACTTC.

Comment on this clonotype: The CDR3 does not end in the conserved phenylalanine or tryptophan, so this is likely a read error. The genes are TRBV6-5 and TRBJ2-2, with TRBD1 matching 8 bases. The CDR3 spans 16 residues. Per the germline V gene, CDR1 is MNHEY and CDR2 is SVGAGI. This chain's CDR3 is CASRLTGGKATGELFL. The CDR3 nucleotides are TGTGCTAGCAGATTAACAGGGGGGAAGGCCACCGGGGAGCTGTTTTTA.

Notes on this clonotype: A single base separates this from a much larger clone, so it may be a read error. V is TRBV5-1 and J is TRBJ1-4; D is possibly TRBD1 (5 bases). CDR1 and CDR2 (germline): SGHRS, YFSETQ. The CDR3 has 15 residues. The V gene lost 9 bases and the J gene lost 2 bases, with 17 bases spanning the gap. CDR3 coding DNA: TGCGCCAACAGGCCAGGGAGTCGGACTAATGAAAAACTGTTTTTT. Its translation: CANRPGSRTNEKLFF.

This clonotype was detected only a few times. Possible read error: a much larger clone is one base away. The rearrangement joins TRBV6-5 to TRBJ2-7; 11 bases match TRBD2. Germline-derived CDR1 and CDR2 are MNHEY and SVGAGI. The CDR3 is 21 amino acids. The DNA of the CDR3 is TGTGCCAGCAGTCCGGACAGGCCTTTCGTGACTAGCGGGAAATACTCCTACGAGCAGTGCTTC. As protein: CASSPDRPFVTSGKYSYEQCF.

Worth noting for this clonotype: At one of its ends the junction is not consistent with the germline gene, which may arise from a read error. This chain connects TRBV5-6 to TRBJ2-7; possibly TRBD1 or TRBD2 for D (6 bases each). Germline CDR1 and CDR2: SGHDT and YYEEEE. The CDR3 totals 15 residues. Written as DNA, the CDR3 is TGTGCCAGCAGCTTCCGCGGGACAACATCCTACGAGCTGTACTTC. Its translation: CASSFRGTTSYELYF.

Concerning this clonotype itself: Being one base from a much bigger clone, this may be a read error. The chain recombines TRBV29-1 with TRBJ2-3; the D gene is possibly TRBD1 (6 bases). Germline V gives CDR1 SQVTM, CDR2 ANQGSEA. The CDR3 contains 13 residues. CDR3 sequence reads: CSVEGASTNTQYF. The CDR3 DNA follows: TGCAGCGTTGAGGGGGCCTCCACAAATACGCAGTATTTT.

About this clonotype: This may come from a read error, since a much larger clone is one base off. The chain links TRBV28 to TRBJ1-2; possibly TRBD1 for D (5 bases). The CDR3 consists of 13 residues. Germline lookup yields CDR1 MDHEN and CDR2 SYDVKM. The V gene lost 7 bases and the J gene lost 9 bases, with 18 bases spanning the gap. The CDR3 loop is CASTSGRLGSYTF. In nucleotides, the CDR3 is TGTGCCAGCACCTCGGGGCGCCTGGGTAGCTACACCTTC.

The V gene is TRBV28, the J gene TRBJ2-1; a weak D match, TRBD2 (5 bases). The CDR3 runs 14 residues. Germline V gene data show CDR1 as MDHEN and CDR2 as SYDVKM. Between the trimmed V and J ends, which lost 8 bases and 8 bases, there was a span of 19 bases. This CDR3 reads CASCSRTVLDEQFF. CDR3 coding DNA: TGTGCCAGCTGTTCCCGGACTGTCCTTGATGAGCAGTTCTTC.

Remarks on this clonotype: This may come from a read error, since a much larger clone is one base off. The chain is built from TRBV28 and TRBJ2-7, with a weak D call TRBD1 (6 bases). The CDR3 is 14 residues long. CDR1 and CDR2 from the germline V gene are MDHEN and SYDVKM. Trimming took 4 bases from V and 9 from J, leaving 19 bases between them. CDR3 sequence: CASSSTGTPSRQYF. The DNA of the CDR3 is TGTGCCAGCAGTTCGACAGGAACACCCTCCCGGCAGTACTTC. Together with reference TRBV28 and TRBJ2-7, the CDR3 gives the full variable domain: DVKVTQSSRYLVKRTGEKVFLECVQDMDHENMFWYRQDPGLGLRLIYFSYDVKMKEKGDIPEGYSVSREKKERFSLILESASTNQTSMYLCASSSTGTPSRQYFGPGTRLTVT.

The CDR3 bases are TGTGCCAGCAGCCAAGAGGGTAGTAGCGGTACCAACTATGAGCAGTTCTTC. Translating gives CASSQEGSSGTNYEQFF. The chain recombines TRBV4-2 with TRBJ2-1; TRBD2 might be the D (6 bases). The CDR3 contains 17 residues. The germline V gene has CDR1 LGHNA and CDR2 YNFKEQ. Trimming shortened V by 0 bases and J by 8 bases, and 20 bases separated the two germline ends.

This clonotype was seen many times. CDR3 DNA: TGTGCCAGCAGCCAAGATGGAAGCACAGATACGCAGTATTTT. This encodes CASSQDGSTDTQYF. The rearrangement joins TRBV4-2 to TRBJ2-3; no clear D. The CDR3 has 14 amino acids. The germline V and J ends were trimmed by 0 bases and 0 bases, with 4 bases remaining between them. Germline assignment: CDR1 LGHNA and CDR2 YNFKEQ.

Notes on this clonotype: A read error is possible here, since a much larger clone lies one base away. The V gene is TRBV9, the J gene TRBJ2-3; D is perhaps TRBD2 (7 bases). Germline V gene lookup returns CDR1 SGDLS and CDR2 YYNGEE. This CDR3 spans 15 amino acids. V dropped 4 bases and J dropped 11 bases, with 23 bases sitting between them. Here the CDR3 reads CASSPPGGLGNMQYF. The CDR3 region has the DNA TGTGCCAGCAGCCCCCCCGGGGGGCTAGGGAATATGCAGTATTTT.

About this clonotype itself: Likely a read error: the CDR3 ends without its conserved phenylalanine or tryptophan. The V and J genes are TRBV6-1 and TRBJ2-7; D unresolved. Germline CDR1 and CDR2: MNHNS and SASEGT. This CDR3 has 14 residues. The V and J ends lost 5 bases and 0 bases respectively, with 11 bases between them. Written as DNA, the CDR3 is TGTGCCAGCAGTTCACAACGGAGCTCCTACGAGCAGTACTTG. Encoded protein: CASSSQRSSYEQYL.

This clonotype was found many times. The chain combines TRBV6-5 with TRBJ1-2; possible D gene TRBD1, 6 bases. This CDR3 region has 15 residues. Germline V gives CDR1 MNHEY, CDR2 SVGAGI. V lost 0 bases to trimming and J lost 4 bases, with 12 bases between them. The DNA for the CDR3 is TGTGCCAGCAGTTACTCCCCGACAGGAGGCTATGGCTACACCTTC. Its protein is CASSYSPTGGYGYTF.

Regarding this clonotype: Lacking the conserved final phenylalanine or tryptophan, this CDR3 likely reflects a read error. This sequence joins TRBV29-1 and TRBJ1-2; D gene uncertain. This CDR3 region has 15 residues. Germline assignment: CDR1 SQVTM and CDR2 ANQGSEA. CDR3 nucleotide sequence: TGCAGGGTTGAATCTGGTTACCTTTTTAACTATGGCTACACCTCC. It translates to CRVESGYLFNYGYTS.

This clonotype came up a few times. A single base separates this from a much larger clone, so it may be a read error. V gene TRBV12-3 or TRBV12-4 combines with J gene TRBJ1-6; D gene uncertain. The CDR3 runs 15 residues. The CDR3 here is CASSLGAGHNSPLRF. The CDR3 bases are TGTGCCAGCAGTTTAGGGGCAGGTCATAATTCACCCCTCCGCTTT.

This clonotype showed up just a few times. This chain joins TRBV28 and TRBJ2-5, with D uncertain. Trimming left V 2 bases short and J 4 bases short, with 11 bases between. This CDR3 has 14 residues. Germline CDR1 is MDHEN and CDR2 is SYDVKM. In nucleotides, the CDR3 is TGTGCCAGCAGTTTAGGTCTCAAGGTAGAGACCCAGTACTTC. Its translation: CASSLGLKVETQYF.

On this clonotype itself: This sequence may be a read error, since a much larger clone differs from it by one base. Here the CDR3 reads CASSRGPNEQFF. For the CDR3, the DNA is TGTGCCAGCAGCCGGGGACCAAATGAGCAGTTCTTC. The chain couples TRBV12-3 or TRBV12-4 to TRBJ2-1; D may be TRBD1 or TRBD2 (5 bases each). Trimming took 6 bases from V and 7 from J, leaving 10 bases between them. The CDR3 has 12 residues.

The rearrangement uses TRBV21-1 and TRBJ1-5; TRBD1 is taken as the D call from the table, unchecked against the DNA. TRBV21-1 is a pseudogene. The CDR3 consists of 16 residues. CDR3 nucleotide sequence: TGTGCCGCCCTACCCAGGGACAGGGATAGCAATCAGCCCCAGCATTTT. It specifies CAALPRDRDSNQPQHF.

In this sample, this clonotype turned up many times. This rearrangement joins TRBV7-3 to TRBJ1-1; 8 bases map to TRBD1. The CDR3 sequence is 13 residues long. V shed 6 bases and J 11 bases; nucleotides not matched to a gene: 11. Germline V CDR1 and CDR2: SGHTA, FQGTGA. The CDR3 coding sequence is TGTGCCAGCAGTTTAGCAGGGGGCGCGGAGGCTTTCTTT. It yields the protein CASSLAGGAEAFF.

About this clonotype itself: The junction departs from the called germline gene at one end, perhaps through a read error. The rearrangement joins TRBV6-2 or TRBV6-3 to TRBJ2-1; D ambiguous. The CDR3 runs 12 residues. In germline, CDR1 is MNHEY, CDR2 SVGEGT. The CDR3 protein is CASSYGQDEQFF. DNA of the CDR3: TGTGCCAGTAGTTACGGGCAAGATGAGCAGTTCTTC.

In the case of this clonotype: The CDR3 does not close with the conserved phenylalanine or tryptophan, likely indicating a read error. The DNA is left out, because the CDR3 cannot be placed on it with certainty; the CDR3 is given as TCRdb lists it. The V and J genes are TRBV29-1 and TRBJ2-3; the table's D gene call, TRBD1, was not cross checked with the DNA. The CDR3 extends over 11 residues, inclusive of both ends. The germline V gene encodes CDR1 SQVTM and CDR2 ANQGSEA. The CDR3 sequence is CSMAGRERVYI.

The rearrangement uses TRBV11-3 and TRBJ2-1; 9 bases fit TRBD1. This CDR3 has 17 residues. Germline-derived CDR1 and CDR2 are SGHNT and YENEEA. V lost 3 bases, J lost 10 bases, and 16 bases stayed unmatched. CDR3: CASSFTHGQGYRGEQFF. The CDR3 nucleotides are TGTGCCAGCAGCTTTACCCATGGACAGGGGTACAGGGGAGAGCAGTTCTTC.